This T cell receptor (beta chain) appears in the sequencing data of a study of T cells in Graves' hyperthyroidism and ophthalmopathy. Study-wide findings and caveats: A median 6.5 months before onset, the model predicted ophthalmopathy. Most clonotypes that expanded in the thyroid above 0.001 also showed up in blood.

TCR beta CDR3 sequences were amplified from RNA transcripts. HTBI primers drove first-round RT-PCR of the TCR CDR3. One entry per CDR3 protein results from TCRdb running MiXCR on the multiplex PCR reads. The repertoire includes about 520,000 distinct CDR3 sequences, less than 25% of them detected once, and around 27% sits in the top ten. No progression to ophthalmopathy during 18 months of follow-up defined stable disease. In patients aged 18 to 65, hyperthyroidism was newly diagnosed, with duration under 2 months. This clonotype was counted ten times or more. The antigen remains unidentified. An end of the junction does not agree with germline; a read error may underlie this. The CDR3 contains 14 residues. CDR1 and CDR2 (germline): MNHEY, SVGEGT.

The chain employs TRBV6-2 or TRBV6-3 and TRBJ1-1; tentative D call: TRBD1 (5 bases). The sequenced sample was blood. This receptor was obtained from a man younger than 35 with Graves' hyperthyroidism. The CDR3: CASWDGGVNTEAFF. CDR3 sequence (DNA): TGTGCCAGCTGGGACGGAGGGGTGAATACTGAAGCTTTCTTT.